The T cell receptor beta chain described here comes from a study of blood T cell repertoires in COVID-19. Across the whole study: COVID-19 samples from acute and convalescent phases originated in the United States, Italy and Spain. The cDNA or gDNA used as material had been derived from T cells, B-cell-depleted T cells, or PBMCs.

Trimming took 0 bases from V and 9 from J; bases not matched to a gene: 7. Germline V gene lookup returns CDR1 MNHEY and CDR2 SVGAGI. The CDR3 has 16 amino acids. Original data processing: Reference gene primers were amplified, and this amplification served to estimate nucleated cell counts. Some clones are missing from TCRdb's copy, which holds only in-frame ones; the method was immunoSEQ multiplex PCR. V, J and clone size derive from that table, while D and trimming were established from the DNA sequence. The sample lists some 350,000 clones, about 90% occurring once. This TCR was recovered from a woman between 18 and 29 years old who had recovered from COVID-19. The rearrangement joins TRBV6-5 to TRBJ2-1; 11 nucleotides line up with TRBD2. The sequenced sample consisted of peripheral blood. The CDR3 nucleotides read TGTGCCAGCAGTTACTCTCCCCTAGCGGGAGGAACTGAGCAGTTCTTC. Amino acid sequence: CASSYSPLAGGTEQFF.